The present T cell receptor beta chain was sequenced within a study of blood T cells in healthy people across ages (dated by TCRdb to between 2014 and 2017). Background on the whole study: Template switching captured roughly one uniquely barcoded TCR beta cDNA molecule per two T cells in model experiments. Donors of different ages were randomly distributed across sequencing lanes to avoid experimental bias. The study analyzed two additional independent replicas of 1 million unique cDNA reads from the same blood draw for two donors, one aged 18 to 30 and one aged 80 or older. Using deep sequencing normalized with unique cDNA molecular identifiers, the study measured how TCR beta repertoire diversity changes with age. The donors were split into four age groups: young (average around 15 years), middle-aged (around 37), aged (approximately 59) and long-lived (roughly 88). Results and caveats for the whole study, not just this receptor: Compared with the aged group, more naive CD4+ T cells, fewer expanded clones and increased TCR diversity were shown by the long-lived group, suggesting age selection. A strong correlation was found between observed TCR beta diversity and the percentage of naive T cells measured by flow cytometry. Observed TCR beta diversity per million T cells fell roughly linearly with age, and a significant reduction was already apparent by age about 43. Because donor CMV infection status was unknown, age-related changes in expanded clonotypes were potentially confounded. Estimates of total diversity from one million sequenced T cells were regarded as lower bounds and underestimates. Bulk unsorted PBMC profiling prevented conclusive comparison of naive and antigen-experienced compartments.

The library came from 5' RACE. TCRdb shows the sequencer as Illumina HiSeq 2500. The second PCR ran for roughly 7 to 11 cycles and used a J-beta primer mix along with a sample-barcoded 5' primer. A unique molecular identifier was introduced onto each TCR beta cDNA molecule by a template-switch 5' adaptor carrying 12 random nucleotides. Each sample yielded at least 2.5 million CDR3-containing paired-end reads. All of the RNA was converted into first-strand cDNA using the Mint cDNA synthesis kit, with a TRBC-specific oligonucleotide serving as the primer. All cDNA was treated with uracil-DNA glycosylase and then went through a first 18-cycle PCR with the universal primers M1SS and BC2_uni_R. From the authors' description of their analysis: Each sample was normalized by randomly selecting 1 million high-quality reads, each carrying a distinct molecular identifier. Instead of being binned into consensus sequences, reads with shared molecular identifiers were discarded. MiTCR, set to a Q25 quality threshold and the strictest error-elimination algorithm, was used for CDR3 identification, clonotype clustering and error correction. A nonparametric unseen species model with Euler transformation was used to estimate lower-bound total TCR beta diversity. The public reads were reanalyzed by TCRdb: fastp trimming at Q25, MiXCR alignment, in-frame beta chains only. Rows with a matching CDR3 protein are joined into one entry that keeps the most common DNA and genes. The authors' filters were not applied to this entry. This sample gives about 1.4 million distinct CDR3 sequences in total; approximately 59% of them show up just once. Roughly 7% of the sample belongs to the ten largest clones.

Donors were approximately 42 systemically healthy Caucasian individuals from Russia aged roughly 6 to 90 years. Each donor gave approximately 9.4 milliliters of peripheral blood, drawn into EDTA-treated Vacutainer tubes. PBMCs were isolated by Ficoll-Paque density-gradient centrifugation, with at least 6.5 million obtained per sample. Trizol reagent was used to extract total RNA from the PBMCs, yielding at least 6 micrograms per sample. For every donor, flow cytometry on a PBMC aliquot measured the percentage of naive CD45RAhigh/CD27high T cells. The CDR3, cysteine through phenylalanine, is 13 amino acids long. Of all the DNA, just the CDR3 is kept, 39 bases in frame from base 1. Via the germline V gene (reference sequence), CDR1 is DFQATT and CDR2 SNEGSKA. V is cut by 3 bases and J by 2 bases, and the space between the germline ends is 9 bases. With respect to this clonotype: This receptor's antigen is unknown. Base qualities are not provided; no much larger clone lies one nucleotide away.

In this chain, TRBV20-1 is recombined with TRBJ2-3; the D gene is possibly TRBD1 or TRBD2, with 5 bases matching each. Input material: blood. The receptor was derived from a man between 18 and 29 years old in good health. The CDR3 region: CSASRGPTDTQYF. DNA sequence: TGCAGTGCTAGCCGGGGACCCACAGATACGCAGTATTTT.